Each of the 28 T cell receptor beta chains below was sequenced from the same sample in a study of CD8 T cells in ankylosing spondylitis. TCRdb redid the calling of the 5' RACE reads with MiXCR, one entry per CDR3 protein. This table has approximately 250,000 distinct CDR3 sequences, over 9.5% appearing once. Sequenced material: blood, either unsorted or a sorted T cell fraction (not recorded which). These receptors were taken from a male donor with ankylosing spondylitis or in good health (not recorded which).

This clonotype was recorded at least ten times. The rearrangement uses TRBV5-5 and TRBJ2-1; D call uncertain. This CDR3 has 12 residues. Looked up from germline, CDR1 is SGHKS and CDR2 is YYEKEE (reference sequence). V was pared by 1 base and J by 1 base, with 0 bases between. CDR3 in amino acids: CASSLSYNEQFF. The CDR3 bases are TGTGCCAGCAGCTTGTCCTACAATGAGCAGTTCTTC.

V gene TRBV7-9 combines with J gene TRBJ2-5, with a possible D match to TRBD1 (5 bases). With 4 bases removed from V and 2 bases from J, the gap between germline ends came to 14 bases. This CDR3 has 15 amino acids. The germline V gene encodes CDR1 SEHNR and CDR2 FQNEAQ (reference sequence). The CDR3 DNA follows: TGTGCCAGCAGCTCTCGGCGGACACAACAAGAGACCCAGTACTTC. The encoded protein is CASSSRRTQQETQYF.

This clonotype occurred many times. The gene calls are TRBV21-1 and TRBJ2-2; TRBD1 is the table's D call and was not checked against the DNA. TRBV21-1 is termed a pseudogene. This CDR3 region has 14 residues. As DNA, the CDR3 is TGTGCCAGCAGCAAAGAACAGGGCACCGGGGAGCTGTTTTTT. It translates to CASSKEQGTGELFF.

This clonotype has ten or more counts. The V gene is TRBV5-1, the J gene TRBJ2-2; 8 nucleotides agree with TRBD1. Germline loops: CDR1 SGHRS, CDR2 YFSETQ. J gave up 1 base and V 4 bases, and 6 bases lay outside the gene matches. CDR3 length equals 16 residues. The DNA of the CDR3 is TGCGCCAGCAGCCCGACGGGACAGGAGAACACCGGGGAGCTGTTTTTT. Protein product: CASSPTGQENTGELFF. Full variable domain (remainder filled in from reference TRBV5-1 and TRBJ2-2): KAGVTQTPRYLIKTRGQQVTLSCSPISGHRSVSWYQQTPGQGLQFLFEYFSETQRNKGNFPGRFSGRQFSNSRSEMNVSTLELGDSALYLCASSPTGQENTGELFFGEGSRLTVL.

Ten or more counts support this clonotype. The chain is built from TRBV19 and TRBJ1-5, with D perhaps TRBD1 (6 bases). Trimming cost V 5 bases and J 11 bases, with 13 bases left between them. The CDR3 totals 12 residues. CDR1 and CDR2 (germline): LNHDA, SQIVND (reference sequence). The chain's CDR3 is CASSARDTSQHF. The CDR3 DNA reads TGTGCCAGTAGTGCCCGGGACACCTCCCAGCATTTT.

This clonotype was recorded a few times. The V gene is TRBV7-6, the J gene TRBJ2-2, with 9 positions matching TRBD1. J gave up 4 bases and V 4 bases, and 4 bases lay outside the gene matches. Germline values: CDR1 SGHVS, CDR2 FNYEAQ. The CDR3 covers 15 residues. Here the CDR3 DNA reads TGTGCCAGCAGCTCCAGACAGGGGGTCACCGGGGAGCTGTTTTTT. Protein product: CASSSRQGVTGELFF.

The sample holds many counts of this clonotype. This sequence joins TRBV5-1 and TRBJ2-5, with TRBD1 matching over 7 bases. Per germline, CDR1 SGHRS and CDR2 YFSETQ. V lost 4 bases to trimming and J lost 3 bases; unmatched junction nucleotides: 3. The CDR3 consists of 13 residues. Here the CDR3 DNA reads TGCGCCAGCAGCGACGGGACAGAAGAGACCCAGTACTTC. As protein: CASSDGTEETQYF.

There are a few counts of this clonotype. The chain has TRBV10-1 and TRBJ1-1, with 11 positions matching TRBD1. Germline V gives CDR1 WNHNN, CDR2 SYGVQD (reference sequence). The CDR3 runs to 14 residues. V dropped 4 bases and J dropped 7; count of bases not matched to a gene: 5. The CDR3 bases are TGCGCCAGCAGTGGGACAGGGGGCAAGGGTGAAGCTTTCTTT. This translates into CASSGTGGKGEAFF.

Comment on this clonotype: The DNA is omitted, as the CDR3 cannot be located on it reliably, and the CDR3 follows TCRdb's listing. V and J are TRBV11-2 and TRBJ2-6; the D call in the table, TRBD2, was not verified against the DNA. The CDR3 has 17 amino acids, counting both end residues. Per germline, CDR1 SGHAT and CDR2 FQNNGV. The CDR3 loop is CASSFSEGTFGANVLTF.

This clonotype was observed at least ten times. The V gene is TRBV15, the J gene TRBJ2-1, with TRBD2 identical over 12 bases. This CDR3 contains 13 residues. Germline V lookup: CDR1 LNHNV, CDR2 YYDKDF (reference sequence). Trimming took 6 bases from V and 6 from J; bases not matched to a gene: 0. DNA of the CDR3: TGTGCCACCAGGACTAGCGGGGGCAATGAGCAGTTCTTC. Translating gives CATRTSGGNEQFF.

This clonotype was seen at least ten times. V is TRBV6-5 and J is TRBJ2-2, with D maybe TRBD2 (5 bases). V lost 2 bases to trimming and J lost 7 bases, with 17 bases between them. This CDR3 has 16 residues. Germline loops: CDR1 MNHEY, CDR2 SVGAGI. The CDR3 sequence: CASSYVSGRGGGELFF. The CDR3 DNA is TGTGCCAGCAGTTACGTAAGCGGCCGGGGTGGCGGGGAGCTGTTTTTT.

This clonotype was observed many times. This chain links TRBV20-1 with TRBJ2-7; D possibly corresponds to TRBD2 (5 bases). The germline V gene has CDR1 DFQATT and CDR2 SNEGSKA (reference sequence). The CDR3 covers 11 residues. The germline V and J ends were trimmed by 3 bases and 6 bases, with 9 bases remaining between them. The CDR3 sequence is CSASEGFEQYF. For the CDR3, the DNA is TGCAGTGCTAGCGAGGGCTTCGAGCAGTACTTC.

The gene calls are TRBV6-5 and TRBJ2-7; no clear D gene. V was pared by 4 bases and J by 3 bases, with 10 bases between. The length of the CDR3 is 13 residues. Germline V gene lookup returns CDR1 MNHEY and CDR2 SVGAGI. CDR3 nucleotide sequence: TGTGCCAGCAGTTCCCTCGCAGGCTACGAGCAGTACTTC. Translating it yields CASSSLAGYEQYF.

The table lists this clonotype with a few counts. The chain employs TRBV20-1 and TRBJ2-2; 11 nucleotides line up with TRBD1. Germline V gene data show CDR1 as DFQATT and CDR2 as SNEGSKA (reference sequence). CDR3 size: 15 residues. Trimming removed 5 bases from V and 3 bases from J; junction bases left unmatched: 5. This chain's CDR3 is CSARRDRGDTGELFF. The CDR3 DNA follows: TGCAGTGCTCGCCGGGACAGGGGGGACACCGGGGAGCTGTTTTTT.

This clonotype was picked up a small number of times. The chain recombines TRBV3-1 with TRBJ1-1; TRBD1 agrees at 8 bases. Germline V gene lookup returns CDR1 LGHDT and CDR2 YNNKEL (reference sequence). V shed 0 bases and J 4 bases; nucleotides not matched to a gene: 13. This CDR3 comprises 18 residues. The CDR3 loop is CASSQDWRDRGLSTEAFF. CDR3 DNA: TGTGCCAGCAGCCAAGATTGGAGAGACAGGGGATTAAGCACTGAAGCTTTCTTT. Full variable domain (missing parts from reference TRBV3-1 and TRBJ1-1): DTAVSQTPKYLVTQMGNDKSIKCEQNLGHDTMYWYKQDSKKFLKIMFSYNNKELIINETVPNRFSPKSPDKAHLNLHINSLELGDSAVYFCASSQDWRDRGLSTEAFFGQGTRLTVV.

The chain has TRBV12-3 or TRBV12-4 and TRBJ1-2, with TRBD1 as a possible D gene (6 bases). The CDR3 is made up of 14 amino acids. The germline V and J ends were trimmed by 6 bases and 8 bases, with 19 bases remaining between them. CDR3 nucleotide sequence: TGTGCCAGCAGAGCACAGGGATACCTCGACGGCTACACCTTC. The encoded protein is CASRAQGYLDGYTF.

The chain recombines TRBV7-9 with TRBJ2-5; D possibly corresponds to TRBD1 (8 bases). In germline, CDR1 is SEHNR, CDR2 FQNEAQ (reference sequence). V lost 5 bases and J 2 bases, leaving 15 bases between the germline ends. CDR3 length: 15 amino acids. The DNA of the CDR3 is TGTGCCAGCAGCCCAGGACAGGGAGGGCAAGAGACCCAGTACTTC. Amino acid sequence: CASSPGQGGQETQYF.

The rearrangement uses TRBV6-6 and TRBJ1-2, with a possible D match to TRBD1 (6 bases). Germline-derived CDR1 and CDR2 are MNHNY and SVGAGI (reference sequence). The CDR3 spans 14 residues. Trimming stripped 2 bases from V and 1 base from J, with 8 bases between. The CDR3 coding sequence is TGTGCCAGCAGTTACAAGGGGGGTAACTATGGCTACACCTTC. Translation gives CASSYKGGNYGYTF.

J is TRBJ2-1 and V is TRBV27; tentatively, D is TRBD2 (7 bases). With 5 bases removed from V and 3 bases from J, the gap between germline ends came to 17 bases. The germline V gene has CDR1 MNHEY and CDR2 SMNVEV (reference sequence). The CDR3 spans 16 residues. Here the CDR3 reads CASSNLGGGYYNEQFF. CDR3 DNA: TGTGCCAGCAGTAACCTGGGGGGGGGCTACTACAATGAGCAGTTCTTC.

This clonotype was counted ten times or more. The CDR3 protein is CSVETTDLNYGYTF. CDR3 nucleotide sequence: TGCAGCGTCGAAACGACGGACCTGAACTATGGCTACACCTTC. The chain has TRBV29-1 and TRBJ1-2; D is unclear. This CDR3 has 14 residues. Between the trimmed V and J ends, which lost 6 bases and 2 bases, there was a span of 16 bases. Per the germline V gene, CDR1 is SQVTM and CDR2 is ANQGSEA. Looking up the rest from reference TRBV29-1 and TRBJ1-2 gives the full variable domain: SAVISQKPSRDICQRGTSLTIQCQVDSQVTMMFWYRQQPGQSLTLIATANQGSEATYESGFVIDKFPISRPNLTFSTLTVSNMSPEDSSIYLCSVETTDLNYGYTFGSGTRLTVV.

This clonotype appeared many times. The CDR3, as DNA: TGTGCCAGCAGCCCGTGGGTCAGTGGGGGAGGTTATGGCTACACCTTC. Amino acid sequence: CASSPWVSGGGYGYTF. This sequence joins TRBV5-5 and TRBJ1-2; possibly TRBD1 for D (5 bases). The CDR3 runs 16 residues. V shed 4 bases and J shed 5 bases, with 21 bases lying between them. Germline V CDR1 and CDR2: SGHKS, YYEKEE (reference sequence).

This clonotype showed up many times. The gene calls are TRBV12-3 or TRBV12-4 and TRBJ1-1; 9 nucleotides match TRBD1. The CDR3 is made up of 17 amino acids. J was trimmed by 1 base and V by 6 bases; bases with no gene match: 12. The CDR3 coding sequence is TGTGCCAGCAGCCGCGGACAGGGGTATCCAGGGAACACTGAAGCTTTCTTT. As protein: CASSRGQGYPGNTEAFF.

The J gene is TRBJ1-2, the V gene TRBV7-9, with D perhaps matching TRBD1 (6 bases). The germline V gene has CDR1 SEHNR and CDR2 FQNEAQ (reference sequence). Trimming cost V 5 bases and J 9 bases, with 16 bases left between them. The CDR3 has 13 amino acids. The chain's CDR3 is CASSAGAGHSYTF. CDR3 DNA: TGTGCCAGCAGCGCCGGTGCGGGACACAGCTACACCTTC.

The V and J genes are TRBV30 and TRBJ1-2, with D hard to call. The CDR3 extends over 13 amino acids. Germline CDR1 and CDR2: GTSNPN and SVGIG (reference sequence). V was trimmed by 0 bases and J by 8 bases, leaving 13 bases between them. The CDR3 DNA sequence: TGTGCCTGGAGTGTAATGTTCCGAGGAGGCTACACCTTC. Translated: CAWSVMFRGGYTF.

This clonotype was recorded at least ten times. J is TRBJ1-2 and V is TRBV30; the match to TRBD1 covers 8 bases. Per the germline V gene, CDR1 is GTSNPN and CDR2 is SVGIG (reference sequence). The CDR3 contains 14 residues. V shed 3 bases, J shed 3 bases, and the junction held 6 bases outside the gene matches. The CDR3 DNA sequence: TGTGCCTGGAGCCCGGACAGGGACTACTATGGCTACACCTTC. Amino acids: CAWSPDRDYYGYTF.

This clonotype was detected a few times. The CDR3 region is CASSLGEVYEQYF. The CDR3 coding sequence is TGCGCCAGCAGCTTGGGTGAGGTCTACGAGCAGTACTTC. The rearrangement joins TRBV5-1 to TRBJ2-7, with no clear D. The CDR3 consists of 13 residues. V dropped 0 bases and J dropped 3 bases, with 7 bases sitting between them. CDR1 is SGHRS and CDR2 is YFSETQ in the germline V gene.

This clonotype was seen repeatedly, ten times or more. The CDR3 sequence is CSAADLMGEHTQYF. As DNA, the CDR3 is TGCAGTGCTGCTGACCTTATGGGGGAGCATACGCAGTATTTT. This sequence joins TRBV20-1 and TRBJ2-3; D assignment may be TRBD1 or TRBD2 (5 bases each). The CDR3 runs 14 residues. Trimming stripped 5 bases from V and 7 bases from J, with 19 bases between. Germline V gene sequence: CDR1 DFQATT, CDR2 SNEGSKA (reference sequence).

This clonotype was observed at least ten times. The chain joins TRBV5-1 to TRBJ2-1; 12 bases line up with TRBD2. With 6 bases clipped from V and 4 bases from J, the junction kept 5 bases outside the gene matches. The CDR3 is 15 residues long. The germline gives CDR1 SGHRS, CDR2 YFSETQ. CDR3 nucleotide sequence: TGCGCCAGCAAAACTAGCGGGGGGCTTTACAATGAGCAGTTCTTC. This codes for CASKTSGGLYNEQFF.